This T cell receptor beta chain was retrieved from a study of spatial heterogeneity in lung cancer. Looking at the study overall: Donation came from some 72 patients with untreated early-stage non-small cell lung cancer.

In its sample, this clonotype was seen many times. Its antigen is unknown. Study conclusions and caveats: Detection of ubiquitous tumor TCRs in blood was higher at resection than follow-up.

TCRdb redid the calling of the 5' RACE reads with MiXCR, one entry per CDR3 protein. The sample lists about 36,000 distinct CDR3 sequences, about 7.9% occurring once. As to time point: blood at routine non-recurrence follow-up after resection. The input material, whole RNA from tumor, nontumor lung or frozen PBMC, was sequenced unsorted. The material was PBMCs, obtained at follow-up. The TCR originated in a male donor with early-stage non-small cell lung cancer.

CDR3 loop: CASSEGDYEQYF. The CDR3 bases are TGTGCCAGCAGTGAAGGGGACTACGAGCAGTACTTC. The chain couples TRBV2 to TRBJ2-7; D gene uncertain. The CDR3 covers 12 residues. Trimming left V 1 base short and J 3 bases short, with 4 bases between. Per germline, CDR1 SNHLY and CDR2 FYNNEI. The variable domain in full, completed from reference TRBV2 and TRBJ2-7, reads EPEVTQTPSHQVTQMGQEVILRCVPISNHLYFYWYRQILGQKVEFLVSFYNNEISEKSEIFDDQFSVERPDGSNFTLKIRSTKLEDSAMYFCASSEGDYEQYFGPGTRLTVT.